This TCR beta chain was recorded in a study of human T cells and chemical hapten exposure. Overall study context: In the approximately 25-week study, patients were dosed weekly with diphenylcyclopropenone on the scalp throughout.

Documented time point: patch test 3, about 24 weeks after DPC sensitization. Treatment of the sample: therapeutic diphenylcyclopropenone sensitization with weekly scalp DPC. Germline V gene sequence: CDR1 SQVTM, CDR2 ANQGSEA. V dropped 1 base and J dropped 9; count of bases not matched to a gene: 5. This CDR3 comprises 13 residues. TCRdb redid the calling of the RACE reads with MiXCR, one entry per CDR3 protein. The table shows about 89,000 distinct CDR3 sequences, with around 13% occurring only once. The V call is TRBV29-1, the J call TRBJ2-4; 8 positions agree with TRBD1. This material consisted of whole blood, taken in connection with sensitization to the hapten diphenylcyclopropenone (DPC). The TCR was taken from a woman in her 50s with alopecia areata. Some clones in this sample may be carry-over from other donors' samples. The CDR3 spells CSVEAQGAGIQYF. The DNA for the CDR3 is TGCAGCGTTGAAGCCCAGGGGGCGGGCATTCAGTACTTC. Drawing the rest from reference TRBV29-1 and TRBJ2-4, the complete variable domain is SAVISQKPSRDICQRGTSLTIQCQVDSQVTMMFWYRQQPGQSLTLIATANQGSEATYESGFVIDKFPISRPNLTFSTLTVSNMSPEDSSIYLCSVEAQGAGIQYFGAGTRLSVL.